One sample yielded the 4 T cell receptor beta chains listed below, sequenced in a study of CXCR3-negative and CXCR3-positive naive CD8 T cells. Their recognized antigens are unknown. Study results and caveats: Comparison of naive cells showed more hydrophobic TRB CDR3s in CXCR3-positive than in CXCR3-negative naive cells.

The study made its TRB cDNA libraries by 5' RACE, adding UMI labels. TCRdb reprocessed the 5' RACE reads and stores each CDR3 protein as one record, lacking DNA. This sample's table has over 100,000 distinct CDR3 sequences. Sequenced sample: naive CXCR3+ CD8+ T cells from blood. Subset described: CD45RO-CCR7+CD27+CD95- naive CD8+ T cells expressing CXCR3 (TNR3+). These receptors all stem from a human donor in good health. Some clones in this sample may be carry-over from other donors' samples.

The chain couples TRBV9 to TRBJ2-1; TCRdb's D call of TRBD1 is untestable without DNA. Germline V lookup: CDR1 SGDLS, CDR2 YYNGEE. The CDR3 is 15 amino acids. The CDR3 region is CASSSGGLAYNEQFF.

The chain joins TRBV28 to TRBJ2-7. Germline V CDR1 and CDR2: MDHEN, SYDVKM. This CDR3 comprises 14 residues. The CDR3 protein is CASSFAVYPYEQYF.

The CDR3 reads CASSQGKAGELFF. The chain has TRBV4-3 and TRBJ2-2. This CDR3 has 13 amino acids. Germline lookup yields CDR1 LGHNA and CDR2 YSLEER.

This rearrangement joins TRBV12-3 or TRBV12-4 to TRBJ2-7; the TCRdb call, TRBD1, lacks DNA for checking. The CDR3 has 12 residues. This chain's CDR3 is CASSPPGHEQYF.